This T cell receptor beta chain is from a study of control samples from healthy donors and cancer patients. This table comes from immunoSEQ multiplex PCR, and its TCRdb copy is limited to in-frame clones, with some not included. Here the sample spans tens of thousands of clones, about nine tenths being singletons. This clone came up once. Germline CDR1 reads MNHEY; CDR2 reads SVGEGT. CDR3 length: 16 amino acids. V was pared by 3 bases and J by 0 bases, with 5 bases of the junction left unmatched. Sequencing input: blood. The TCR comes from a man aged 50-59 years in good health. This chain links TRBV6-2 or TRBV6-3 with TRBJ1-5, with 7 nucleotides matching TRBD1. The CDR3 protein is CASSYGQGVSNQPQHF. The DNA of the CDR3 is TGTGCCAGCAGTTATGGTCAGGGGGTTAGCAATCAGCCCCAGCATTTT.